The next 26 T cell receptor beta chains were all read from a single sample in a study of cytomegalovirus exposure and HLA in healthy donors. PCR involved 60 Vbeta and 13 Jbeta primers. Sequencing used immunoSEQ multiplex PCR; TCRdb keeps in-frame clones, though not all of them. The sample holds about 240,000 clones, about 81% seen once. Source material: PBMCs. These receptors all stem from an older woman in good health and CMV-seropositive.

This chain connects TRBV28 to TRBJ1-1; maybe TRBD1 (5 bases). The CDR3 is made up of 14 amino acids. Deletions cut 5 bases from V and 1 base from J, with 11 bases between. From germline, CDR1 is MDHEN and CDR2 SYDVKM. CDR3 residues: CASSQGRWNTEAFF. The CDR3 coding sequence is TGTGCCAGCAGTCAGGGAAGGTGGAACACTGAAGCTTTCTTT.

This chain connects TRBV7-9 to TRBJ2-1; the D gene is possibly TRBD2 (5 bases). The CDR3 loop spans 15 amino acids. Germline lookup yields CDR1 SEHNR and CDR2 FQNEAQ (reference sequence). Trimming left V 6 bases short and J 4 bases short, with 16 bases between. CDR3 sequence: CASSYRVALYNEQFF. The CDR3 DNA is TGTGCCAGCAGTTATAGGGTAGCGTTGTACAATGAGCAGTTCTTC.

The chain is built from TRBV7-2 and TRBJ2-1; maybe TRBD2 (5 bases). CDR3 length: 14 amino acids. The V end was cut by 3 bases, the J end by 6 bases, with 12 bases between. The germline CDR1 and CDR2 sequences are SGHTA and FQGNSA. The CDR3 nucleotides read TGTGCCAGCAGCTTTTTAAGCGGAGCCAATGAGCAGTTCTTC. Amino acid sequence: CASSFLSGANEQFF.

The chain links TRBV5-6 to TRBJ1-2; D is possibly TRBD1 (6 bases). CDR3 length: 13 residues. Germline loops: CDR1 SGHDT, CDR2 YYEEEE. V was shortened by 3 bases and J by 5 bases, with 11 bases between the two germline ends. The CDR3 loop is CASSSQDRYGYTF. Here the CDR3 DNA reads TGTGCCAGCAGCTCCCAGGACAGATATGGCTACACCTTC.

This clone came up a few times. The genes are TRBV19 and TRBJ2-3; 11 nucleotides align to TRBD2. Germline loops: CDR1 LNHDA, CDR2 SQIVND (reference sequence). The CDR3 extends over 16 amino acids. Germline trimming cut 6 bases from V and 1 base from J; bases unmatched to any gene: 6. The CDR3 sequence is CASRDTSGSRTDTQYF. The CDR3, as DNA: TGTGCCAGTAGGGATACTAGCGGGAGTCGCACAGATACGCAGTATTTT.

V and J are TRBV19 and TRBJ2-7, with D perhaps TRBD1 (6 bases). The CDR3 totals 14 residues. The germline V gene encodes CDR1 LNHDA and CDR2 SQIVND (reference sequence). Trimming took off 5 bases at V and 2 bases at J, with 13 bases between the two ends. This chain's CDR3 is CASSDTGYPYEQYF. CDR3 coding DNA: TGTGCCAGTAGTGACACAGGGTATCCCTACGAGCAGTACTTC.

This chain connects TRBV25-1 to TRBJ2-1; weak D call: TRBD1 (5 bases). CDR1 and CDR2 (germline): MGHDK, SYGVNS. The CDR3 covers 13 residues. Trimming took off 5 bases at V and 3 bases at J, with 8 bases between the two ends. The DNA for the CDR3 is TGTGCCAGCAGTAGGGGCAGCTACAATGAGCAGTTCTTC. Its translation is CASSRGSYNEQFF.

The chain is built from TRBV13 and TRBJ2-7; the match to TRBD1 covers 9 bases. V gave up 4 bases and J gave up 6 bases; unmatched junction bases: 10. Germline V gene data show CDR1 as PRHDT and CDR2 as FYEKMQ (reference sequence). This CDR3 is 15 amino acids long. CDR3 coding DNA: TGTGCCAGCAGCTCCCCCGGGACAGGGTCCCGCGAGCAGTACTTC. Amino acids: CASSSPGTGSREQYF.

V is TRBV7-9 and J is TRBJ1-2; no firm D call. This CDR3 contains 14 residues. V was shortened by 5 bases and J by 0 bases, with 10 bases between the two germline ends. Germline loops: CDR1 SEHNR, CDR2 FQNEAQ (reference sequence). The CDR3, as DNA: TGTGCCAGCAGCCCGTCGACTACTAACTATGGCTACACCTTC. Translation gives CASSPSTTNYGYTF. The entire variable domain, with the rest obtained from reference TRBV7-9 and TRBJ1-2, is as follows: DTGVSQNPRHKITKRGQNVTFRCDPISEHNRLYWYRQTLGQGPEFLTYFQNEAQLEKSRLLSDRFSAERPKGSFSTLEIQRTEQGDSAMYLCASSPSTTNYGYTFGSGTRLTVV.

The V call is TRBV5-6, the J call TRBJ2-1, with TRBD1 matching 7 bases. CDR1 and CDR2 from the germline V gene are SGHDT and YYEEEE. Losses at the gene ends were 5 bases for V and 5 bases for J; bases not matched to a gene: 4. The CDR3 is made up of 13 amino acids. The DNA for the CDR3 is TGTGCCAGCAGTGGGACAGTGAACAATGAGCAGTTCTTC. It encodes CASSGTVNNEQFF.

The CDR3 is CASSVPGADTGELFF. In DNA, the CDR3 is TGTGCCAGCAGCGTTCCGGGAGCAGACACCGGGGAGCTGTTTTTT. V usage is TRBV9 and J usage is TRBJ2-2, with D tentatively TRBD2 (6 bases). This CDR3 contains 15 residues. V lost 2 bases to trimming and J lost 3 bases, with 11 bases between them. Germline CDR1 SGDLS, CDR2 YYNGEE. Combining the CDR3 with reference TRBV9 and TRBJ2-2 gives the whole variable domain DSGVTQTPKHLITATGQRVTLRCSPRSGDLSVYWYQQSLDQGLQFLIQYYNGEERAKGNILERFSAQQFPDLHSELNLSSLELGDSALYFCASSVPGADTGELFFGEGSRLTVL.

CDR3 protein: CASSLGVRSDTQYF. DNA of the CDR3: TGCGCCAGCAGCTTAGGAGTCCGATCAGATACGCAGTATTTT. The chain employs TRBV5-1 and TRBJ2-3, with no clear D. The length of the CDR3 is 14 residues. Trimming cost V 2 bases and J 4 bases, with 11 bases left between them. Germline CDR1 reads SGHRS; CDR2 reads YFSETQ.

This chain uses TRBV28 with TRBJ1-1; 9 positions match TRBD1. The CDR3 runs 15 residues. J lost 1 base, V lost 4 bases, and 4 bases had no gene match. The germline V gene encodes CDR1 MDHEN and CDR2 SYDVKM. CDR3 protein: CASSSTGGWNTEAFF. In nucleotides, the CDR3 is TGTGCCAGCAGTTCGACAGGGGGTTGGAACACTGAAGCTTTCTTT.

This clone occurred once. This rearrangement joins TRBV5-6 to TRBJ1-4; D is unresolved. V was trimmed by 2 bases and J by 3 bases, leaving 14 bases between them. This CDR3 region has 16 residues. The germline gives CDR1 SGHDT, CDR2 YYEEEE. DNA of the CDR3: TGTGCCAGCAGCTTCAGAGACCGGGTCGCTAATGAAAAACTGTTTTTT. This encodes CASSFRDRVANEKLFF.

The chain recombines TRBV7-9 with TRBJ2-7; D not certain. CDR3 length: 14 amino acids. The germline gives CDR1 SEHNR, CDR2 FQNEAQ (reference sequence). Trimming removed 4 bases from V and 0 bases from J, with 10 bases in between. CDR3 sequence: CASSSHTISYEQYF. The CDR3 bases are TGTGCCAGCAGCTCCCACACCATCTCCTACGAGCAGTACTTC.

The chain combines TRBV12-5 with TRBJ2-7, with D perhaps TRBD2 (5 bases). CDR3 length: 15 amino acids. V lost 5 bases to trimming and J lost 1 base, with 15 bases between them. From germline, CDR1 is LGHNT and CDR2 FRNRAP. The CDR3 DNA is TGTGCTAGTGGTCCCTCGCGAGGGATATCCTACGAGCAGTACTTC. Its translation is CASGPSRGISYEQYF.

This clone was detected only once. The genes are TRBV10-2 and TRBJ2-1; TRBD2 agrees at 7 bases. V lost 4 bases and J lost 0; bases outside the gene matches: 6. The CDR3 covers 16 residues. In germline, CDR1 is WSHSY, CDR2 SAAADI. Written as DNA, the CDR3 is TGCGCCAGCAGTGGTCGTGGCGGGAGCTCCTACAATGAGCAGTTCTTC. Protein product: CASSGRGGSSYNEQFF.

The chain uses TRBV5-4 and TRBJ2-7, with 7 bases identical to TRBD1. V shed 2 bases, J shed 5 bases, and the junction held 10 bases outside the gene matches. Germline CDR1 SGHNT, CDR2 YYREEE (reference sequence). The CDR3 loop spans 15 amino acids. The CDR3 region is CASSLVLGQSDEQYF. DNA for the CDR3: TGTGCCAGCAGCTTAGTCTTGGGACAGTCCGACGAGCAGTACTTC.

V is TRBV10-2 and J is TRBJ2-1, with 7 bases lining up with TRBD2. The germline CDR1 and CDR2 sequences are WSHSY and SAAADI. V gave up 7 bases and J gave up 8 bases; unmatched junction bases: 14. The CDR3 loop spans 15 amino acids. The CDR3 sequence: CASTTAGRDGYEQFF. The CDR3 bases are TGCGCCAGCACTACCGCAGGGAGGGATGGGTATGAGCAGTTCTTC.

CDR3 in amino acids: CASSMEGTDTQYF. CDR3 sequence (DNA): TGTGCCAGTAGTATGGAGGGTACAGATACGCAGTATTTT. This chain links TRBV19 with TRBJ2-3, with a weak D call TRBD2 (6 bases). Germline values: CDR1 LNHDA, CDR2 SQIVND (reference sequence). V lost 3 bases and J 3 bases, leaving 7 bases between the germline ends. This CDR3 is built from 13 residues.

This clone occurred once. The CDR3 nucleotides read TGTGCCAGCAGTGACCGACAGGGGAGGGAAAAACTGTTTTTT. This sequence encodes CASSDRQGREKLFF. This chain links TRBV2 with TRBJ1-4; 8 bases are a match to TRBD1. The germline gives CDR1 SNHLY, CDR2 FYNNEI. This CDR3 contains 14 residues. V gave up 3 bases and J gave up 8 bases; unmatched junction bases: 5.

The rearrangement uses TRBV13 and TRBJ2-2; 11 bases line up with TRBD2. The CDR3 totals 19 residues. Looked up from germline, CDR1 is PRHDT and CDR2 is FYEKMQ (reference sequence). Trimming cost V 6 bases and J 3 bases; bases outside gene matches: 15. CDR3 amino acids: CASSRRELAGGPYTGELFF. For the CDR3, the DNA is TGTGCCAGCAGTCGAAGAGAGTTAGCGGGAGGGCCCTACACCGGGGAGCTGTTTTTT.

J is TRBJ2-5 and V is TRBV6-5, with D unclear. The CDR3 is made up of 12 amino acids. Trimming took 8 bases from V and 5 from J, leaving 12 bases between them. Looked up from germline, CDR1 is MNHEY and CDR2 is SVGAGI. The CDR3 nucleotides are TGTGCCAGCTTCTCTTCGAGGGAGACCCAGTACTTC. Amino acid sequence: CASFSSRETQYF.

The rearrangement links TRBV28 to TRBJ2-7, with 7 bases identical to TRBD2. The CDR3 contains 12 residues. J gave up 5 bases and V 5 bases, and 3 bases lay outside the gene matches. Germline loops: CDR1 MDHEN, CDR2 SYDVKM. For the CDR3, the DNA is TGTGCCAGCAGTACCGGACTAGACGAGCAGTACTTC. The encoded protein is CASSTGLDEQYF.

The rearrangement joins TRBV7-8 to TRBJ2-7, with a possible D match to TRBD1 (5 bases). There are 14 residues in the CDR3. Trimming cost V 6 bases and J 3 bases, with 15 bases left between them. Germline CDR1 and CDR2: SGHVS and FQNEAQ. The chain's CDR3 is CASSNRGAHYEQYF. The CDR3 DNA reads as TGTGCCAGCAGTAACCGTGGGGCCCACTACGAGCAGTACTTC. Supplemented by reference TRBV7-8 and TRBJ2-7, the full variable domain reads GAGVSQSPRYKVAKRGQDVALRCDPISGHVSLFWYQQALGQGPEFLTYFQNEAQLDKSGLPSDRFFAERPEGSVSTLKIQRTQQEDSAVYLCASSNRGAHYEQYFGPGTRLTVT.

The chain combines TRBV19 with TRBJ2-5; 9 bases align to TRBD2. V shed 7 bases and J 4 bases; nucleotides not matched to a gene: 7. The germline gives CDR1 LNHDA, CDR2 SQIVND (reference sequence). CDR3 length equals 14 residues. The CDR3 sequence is CASKGIAGVETQYF. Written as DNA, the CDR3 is TGTGCCAGTAAGGGAATAGCGGGAGTAGAGACCCAGTACTTC.